Following are 30 T cell receptor beta chains from one sample sequenced in a study of blood T cell repertoires in COVID-19. Assay used: immunoSEQ multiplex PCR; TCRdb lists only in-frame clones, some missing. Of a few hundred thousand clones listed, 86% are singletons. The sequenced material came from peripheral blood. These receptors were taken from a woman in her forties or fifties with acute or convalescent COVID-19.

The J gene is TRBJ1-3, the V gene TRBV14, with D possibly being TRBD1 (6 bases). There are 16 residues in the CDR3. V dropped 1 base and J dropped 5 bases, with 15 bases sitting between them. Looked up from germline, CDR1 is SGHDN and CDR2 is FVKESK. The chain's CDR3 is CASSQVRTENRNTIYF. DNA for the CDR3: TGTGCCAGCAGCCAAGTAAGGACAGAAAATAGAAACACCATATATTTT.

V gene TRBV9 combines with J gene TRBJ2-3, with unresolved D. The CDR3 runs to 14 residues. Germline V lookup: CDR1 SGDLS, CDR2 YYNGEE. V lost 4 bases and J 3 bases, leaving 12 bases between the germline ends. CDR3 sequence: CASSSRSRTDTQYF. CDR3 DNA: TGTGCCAGCAGCTCTAGGTCCCGGACAGATACGCAGTATTTT.

The V call is TRBV7-2, the J call TRBJ2-7, with TRBD2 identical over 10 bases. The germline gives CDR1 SGHTA, CDR2 FQGNSA. The V segment lost 3 bases and the J segment 4 bases; nucleotides outside the gene matches: 3. The CDR3 loop spans 14 amino acids. The CDR3 spells CASSFASGSYEQYF. CDR3 nucleotides: TGTGCCAGCAGCTTTGCTAGCGGGAGTTACGAGCAGTACTTC.

The rearrangement joins TRBV5-3 to TRBJ2-2; 8 positions match TRBD2. TRBV5-3 has ORF status, its function being uncertain. V gave up 2 bases and J gave up 6 bases; unmatched junction bases: 9. The CDR3 is 16 amino acids. The CDR3 sequence is CARSFGKREKAGELFF. For the CDR3, the DNA is TGTGCCAGAAGCTTTGGGAAGCGGGAGAAAGCCGGGGAGCTGTTTTTT.

The table lists this clone with a count of one. The chain combines TRBV29-1 with TRBJ1-5; TRBD1 matches 7 bases. V lost 4 bases and J lost 6; bases outside the gene matches: 6. The CDR3 spans 13 residues. CDR1 SQVTM and CDR2 ANQGSEA come from the germline V gene. In nucleotides, the CDR3 is TGCAGCGTTGCCGGACAGGACCGTCAGCCCCAGCATTTT. Its protein is CSVAGQDRQPQHF.

The chain has TRBV2 and TRBJ2-5; D is undetermined. Looked up from germline, CDR1 is SNHLY and CDR2 is FYNNEI. Trimming left V 3 bases short and J 1 base short, with 9 bases between. The CDR3 is made up of 14 amino acids. In nucleotides, the CDR3 is TGTGCCAGCAGTGAGGGCCGGTTCCAAGAGACCCAGTACTTC. It specifies CASSEGRFQETQYF.

The chain combines TRBV19 with TRBJ1-6; possibly TRBD1 for D (6 bases). Germline assignment: CDR1 LNHDA and CDR2 SQIVND (reference sequence). The length of the CDR3 is 13 residues. V shed 10 bases and J shed 4 bases, with 11 bases lying between them. CDR3 in DNA: TGTGCCACCGGACAGACATATAATTCACCCCTCCACTTT. Translating it yields CATGQTYNSPLHF. The entire variable domain, with the rest obtained from reference TRBV19 and TRBJ1-6, is as follows: DGGITQSPKYLFRKEGQNVTLSCEQNLNHDAMYWYRQDPGQGLRLIYYSQIVNDFQKGDIAEGYSVSREKKESFPLTVTSAQKNPTAFYLCATGQTYNSPLHFGNGTRLTVT.

This clone has a handful of counts. The chain uses TRBV19 and TRBJ2-1; 9 bases are shared with TRBD2. V dropped 7 bases and J dropped 2; count of bases not matched to a gene: 0. CDR3 size: 13 residues. Germline CDR1 reads LNHDA; CDR2 reads SQIVND (reference sequence). Written as DNA, the CDR3 is TGTGCCAGTACTAGCGGGACCTACAATGAGCAGTTCTTC. Amino acid sequence: CASTSGTYNEQFF.

This clone was recorded only once. At one of its ends the junction is not consistent with the germline gene, which may arise from a read error. The chain joins TRBV20-1 to TRBJ1-4, with TRBD1 matching 8 bases. The CDR3 covers 11 residues. Germline V lookup: CDR1 DFQATT, CDR2 SNEGSKA (reference sequence). CDR3 DNA sequence: TGCAGTGCTAGAGATAGAGACAGGGGAGCTTTT. Amino acids: CSARDRDRGAF.

The J gene is TRBJ1-3, the V gene TRBV30, with D possibly being TRBD1 (6 bases). The V end was cut by 4 bases, the J end by 0 bases, with 19 bases between. The CDR3 is 17 amino acids. Germline V lookup: CDR1 GTSNPN, CDR2 SVGIG (reference sequence). The CDR3: CAWTPPPTGPSGNTIYF. CDR3 nucleotides: TGTGCCTGGACCCCTCCCCCGACAGGACCCTCTGGAAACACCATATATTTT.

V and J are TRBV5-1 and TRBJ2-3; 7 bases line up with TRBD2. The CDR3 length is 16 residues. Trimming removed 4 bases from V and 0 bases from J; junction bases left unmatched: 8. Per germline, CDR1 SGHRS and CDR2 YFSETQ. CDR3 loop: CASSRGNSGSTDTQYF. In DNA form, the CDR3 reads TGCGCCAGCAGCCGGGGTAATAGCGGGAGCACAGATACGCAGTATTTT.

The genes are TRBV11-3 and TRBJ1-1; a weak D match, TRBD1 (5 bases). Trimming removed 5 bases at V and 1 base at J, with 8 bases between. The CDR3 is 13 residues long. Germline V gene lookup returns CDR1 SGHNT and CDR2 YENEEA. The CDR3 DNA sequence: TGTGCCAGCAGCCGTACAGGGAACACTGAAGCTTTCTTT. Its translation is CASSRTGNTEAFF.

CDR3 in DNA: TGTGCCAGCAGCTCCCACTTAGATACGCAGTATTTT. Its translation is CASSSHLDTQYF. J is TRBJ2-3 and V is TRBV7-2, with no clear D. CDR1 is SGHTA and CDR2 is FQGNSA in the germline V gene. The CDR3 contains 12 residues. V dropped 4 bases and J dropped 5 bases, with 7 bases sitting between them.

The chain links TRBV6-2 or TRBV6-3 to TRBJ1-5; D unclear. V lost 2 bases to trimming and J lost 0 bases, with 5 bases between them. This CDR3 contains 14 residues. The V gene's germline CDR1 is MNHEY and CDR2 SVGEGT. This CDR3 reads CASSYRFSNQPQHF. CDR3 coding DNA: TGTGCCAGCAGTTACCGGTTTAGCAATCAGCCCCAGCATTTT.

The rearrangement uses TRBV27 and TRBJ2-7; 7 positions agree with TRBD2. V gave up 6 bases and J gave up 2 bases; unmatched junction bases: 7. The germline CDR1 and CDR2 sequences are MNHEY and SMNVEV (reference sequence). This CDR3 has 14 residues. CDR3 bases: TGTGCCAGCAGACACTCCCGGGGGGCCTACGAGCAGTACTTC. It is translated as CASRHSRGAYEQYF.

J is TRBJ1-5 and V is TRBV6-1; 7 bases align to TRBD1. J lost 7 bases, V lost 3 bases, and 9 bases had no gene match. There are 15 residues in the CDR3. The V gene's germline CDR1 is MNHNS and CDR2 SASEGT. Written as DNA, the CDR3 is TGTGCCAGCAGTGACGCGACAGGGTTAGGCCAGCCCCAGCATTTT. Protein: CASSDATGLGQPQHF.

This rearrangement joins TRBV29-1 to TRBJ2-7; 7 bases fit TRBD2. This CDR3 has 15 residues. J lost 4 bases, V lost 4 bases, and 13 bases had no gene match. Germline values: CDR1 SQVTM, CDR2 ANQGSEA. The CDR3 DNA sequence: TGCAGCGTTGCCCCCCCGGGAGGCCAACTGTACGAGCAGTACTTC. This gives the protein CSVAPPGGQLYEQYF.

This chain joins TRBV9 and TRBJ2-2; 7 positions match TRBD1. CDR3 length: 16 amino acids. Germline V gives CDR1 SGDLS, CDR2 YYNGEE. Unmatched junction bases numbered 10, after V lost 3 bases and J lost 5 bases. The CDR3: CASSETGTEGTGELFF. The CDR3 DNA reads as TGTGCCAGCAGCGAGACAGGGACGGAAGGTACCGGGGAGCTGTTTTTT.

The genes are TRBV27 and TRBJ1-5; a possible D gene is TRBD1 (5 bases). The CDR3 loop spans 15 amino acids. Trimming removed 4 bases at V and 2 bases at J, with 12 bases between. Germline CDR1 MNHEY, CDR2 SMNVEV (reference sequence). CDR3 residues: CASSSYGGGNQPQHF. The CDR3 nucleotides read TGTGCCAGCAGTTCTTATGGGGGGGGCAATCAGCCCCAGCATTTT.

The rearrangement links TRBV18 to TRBJ2-7, with D perhaps matching TRBD1 (5 bases). The ends were cut back, 3 bases at V and 5 bases at J, with 20 bases in the middle. Germline CDR1 reads KGHSH; CDR2 reads LQKENI. The length of the CDR3 is 16 residues. The CDR3, as DNA: TGTGCCAGCTCACCCCTACAGGCGCCCGAGTCCCACGAGCAGTACTTC. It encodes CASSPLQAPESHEQYF.

The chain employs TRBV16 and TRBJ1-3; 7 nucleotides line up with TRBD1. With V trimmed by 4 bases and J by 2 bases, 2 bases remained unmatched. Per the germline V gene, CDR1 is KGHSY and CDR2 is FQNENV. This CDR3 has 14 amino acids. The DNA for the CDR3 is TGTGCCAGCAGCCCAGGGACAGCTGGAAACACCATATATTTT. Protein product: CASSPGTAGNTIYF. The full variable domain, in which reference TRBV16 and TRBJ1-3 provide the parts outside the CDR3, is GEEVAQTPKHLVRGEGQKAKLYCAPIKGHSYVFWYQQVLKNEFKFLISFQNENVFDETGMPKERFSAKCLPNSPCSLEIQATKLEDSAVYFCASSPGTAGNTIYFGEGSWLTVV.

The rearrangement links TRBV28 to TRBJ1-6; D unclear. Trimming stripped 1 base from V and 11 bases from J, with 6 bases between. Germline values: CDR1 MDHEN, CDR2 SYDVKM. CDR3 length equals 12 residues. The CDR3 bases are TGTGCCAGCAGTTTATCTATCCCACCCCTCCACTTT. Translation: CASSLSIPPLHF. Supplemented by reference TRBV28 and TRBJ1-6, the full variable domain reads DVKVTQSSRYLVKRTGEKVFLECVQDMDHENMFWYRQDPGLGLRLIYFSYDVKMKEKGDIPEGYSVSREKKERFSLILESASTNQTSMYLCASSLSIPPLHFGNGTRLTVT.

V is TRBV5-1 and J is TRBJ1-4; 11 nucleotides agree with TRBD1. Germline assignment: CDR1 SGHRS and CDR2 YFSETQ. CDR3 length equals 15 residues. V lost 0 bases, J lost 7 bases, and 2 bases stayed unmatched. The CDR3 DNA is TGCGCCAGCAGCTTGGTCGGGACAGGGGGTGAAAAACTGTTTTTT. Translating it yields CASSLVGTGGEKLFF.

The chain carries TRBV30 and TRBJ2-1; a possible D gene is TRBD2 (6 bases). CDR1 and CDR2 (germline): GTSNPN, SVGIG (reference sequence). This CDR3 has 13 residues. With 1 base removed from V and 7 bases from J, the gap between germline ends came to 11 bases. DNA of the CDR3: TGTGCCTGGAGTGGACTAGTTTTAAATGAGCAGTTCTTC. Translating gives CAWSGLVLNEQFF.

This clone was observed a handful of times. V is TRBV7-6 and J is TRBJ2-1, with TRBD2 matching over 11 bases. Losses at the gene ends were 5 bases for V and 7 bases for J; bases not matched to a gene: 13. Germline CDR1 SGHVS, CDR2 FNYEAQ. The CDR3 length is 17 residues. The CDR3 spells CASSQYVGTSGSNEQFF. The CDR3 DNA sequence: TGTGCCAGCAGCCAATATGTCGGGACTAGCGGTTCGAATGAGCAGTTCTTC.

V gene TRBV5-6 combines with J gene TRBJ1-2, with D possibly TRBD1 on 5 matching bases. The CDR3 sequence is 13 residues long. Germline V gene lookup returns CDR1 SGHDT and CDR2 YYEEEE. Between the trimmed V and J ends, which lost 1 base and 6 bases, there was a span of 10 bases. CDR3: CASSLPGFHGYTF. CDR3 coding DNA: TGTGCCAGCAGCTTGCCAGGGTTCCATGGCTACACCTTC.

The chain combines TRBV29-1 with TRBJ2-3; 7 bases are shared with TRBD1. Germline V gene sequence: CDR1 SQVTM, CDR2 ANQGSEA. This CDR3 is 13 amino acids long. V was clipped by 7 bases and J by 0 bases; unmatched bases: 4. The CDR3 DNA is TGCAGCGAGAGACAGGGCAGCACAGATACGCAGTATTTT. Its translation: CSERQGSTDTQYF.

The rearrangement joins TRBV7-9 to TRBJ2-4; 8 bases map to TRBD2. Germline V gene sequence: CDR1 SEHNR, CDR2 FQNEAQ (reference sequence). The CDR3 extends over 16 amino acids. V lost 5 bases and J lost 2; bases outside the gene matches: 8. The CDR3 spells CASSIGAGVSKNIQYF. Here the CDR3 DNA reads TGTGCCAGCAGCATAGGAGCGGGAGTTTCCAAAAACATTCAGTACTTC.

The rearrangement links TRBV7-3 to TRBJ2-5; D possibly corresponds to TRBD1 (5 bases). Germline V CDR1 and CDR2: SGHTA, FQGTGA. The length of the CDR3 is 13 residues. The germline V and J ends were trimmed by 4 bases and 5 bases, with 11 bases remaining between them. DNA of the CDR3: TGTGCCAGCAGCTCTAACTCAGGGGAGACCCAGTACTTC. Its translation: CASSSNSGETQYF. The full variable domain, its missing parts supplied by reference TRBV7-3 and TRBJ2-5, is GAGVSQTPSNKVTEKGKYVELRCDPISGHTALYWYRQSLGQGPEFLIYFQGTGAADDSGLPNDRFFAVRPEGSVSTLKIQRTERGDSAVYLCASSSNSGETQYFGPGTRLLVL.

The chain couples TRBV18 to TRBJ1-5; 7 nucleotides agree with TRBD1. Looked up from germline, CDR1 is KGHSH and CDR2 is LQKENI. V gave up 2 bases and J gave up 3 bases; unmatched junction bases: 4. This CDR3 has 15 amino acids. CDR3 DNA: TGTGCCAGCTCACCAGCGACAGGGCTCAATCAGCCCCAGCATTTT. Its protein product is CASSPATGLNQPQHF.